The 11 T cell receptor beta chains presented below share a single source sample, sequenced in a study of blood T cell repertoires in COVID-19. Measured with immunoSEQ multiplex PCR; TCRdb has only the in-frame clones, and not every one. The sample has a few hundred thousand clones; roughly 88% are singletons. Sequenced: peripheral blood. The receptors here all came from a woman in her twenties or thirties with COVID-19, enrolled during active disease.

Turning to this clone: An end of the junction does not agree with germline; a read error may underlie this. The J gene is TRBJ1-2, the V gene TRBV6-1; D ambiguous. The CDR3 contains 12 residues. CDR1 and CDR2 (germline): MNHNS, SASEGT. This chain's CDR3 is CASSESLLREVF. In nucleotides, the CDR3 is TGTGCCAGCAGTGAATCCCTACTACGGGAGGTCTTC.

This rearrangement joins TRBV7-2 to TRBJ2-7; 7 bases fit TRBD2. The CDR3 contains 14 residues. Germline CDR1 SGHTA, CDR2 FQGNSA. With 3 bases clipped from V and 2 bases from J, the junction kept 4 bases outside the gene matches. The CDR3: CASSLRGTPYEQYF. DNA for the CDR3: TGTGCCAGCAGCTTGCGGGGGACGCCCTACGAGCAGTACTTC.

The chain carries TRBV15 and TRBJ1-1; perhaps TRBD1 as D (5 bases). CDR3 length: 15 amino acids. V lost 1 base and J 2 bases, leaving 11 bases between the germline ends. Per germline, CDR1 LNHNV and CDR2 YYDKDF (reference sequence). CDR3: CATSRGGGLNTEAFF. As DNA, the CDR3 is TGTGCCACCAGCAGAGGGGGCGGCCTTAACACTGAAGCTTTCTTT.

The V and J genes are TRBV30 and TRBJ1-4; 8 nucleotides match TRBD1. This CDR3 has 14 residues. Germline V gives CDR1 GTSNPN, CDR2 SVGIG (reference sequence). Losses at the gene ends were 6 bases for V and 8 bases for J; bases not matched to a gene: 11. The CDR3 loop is CACASTGVGEKLFF. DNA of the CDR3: TGTGCCTGCGCCTCGACAGGGGTAGGGGAAAAACTGTTTTTT.

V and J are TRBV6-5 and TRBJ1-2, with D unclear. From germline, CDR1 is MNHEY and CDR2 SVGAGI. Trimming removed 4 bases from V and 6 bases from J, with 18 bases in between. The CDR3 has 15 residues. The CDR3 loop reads CASSSREGRKDGYTF. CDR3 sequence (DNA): TGTGCCAGCAGTTCACGGGAGGGTCGAAAGGATGGCTACACCTTC.

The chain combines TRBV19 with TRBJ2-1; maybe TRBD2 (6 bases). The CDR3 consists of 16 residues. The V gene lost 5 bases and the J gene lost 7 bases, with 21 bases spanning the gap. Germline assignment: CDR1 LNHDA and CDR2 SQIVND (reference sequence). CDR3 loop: CASSLLGGTLGNEQFF. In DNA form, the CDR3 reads TGTGCCAGTAGTCTCTTAGGCGGGACCCTCGGGAATGAGCAGTTCTTC.

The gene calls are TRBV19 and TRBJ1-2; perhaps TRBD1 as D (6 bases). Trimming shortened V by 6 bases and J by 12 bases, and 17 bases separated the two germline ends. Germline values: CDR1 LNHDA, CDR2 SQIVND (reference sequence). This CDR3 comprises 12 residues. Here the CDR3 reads CASRTTNREHTF. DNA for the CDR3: TGTGCCAGTAGGACGACCAACAGGGAACACACCTTC. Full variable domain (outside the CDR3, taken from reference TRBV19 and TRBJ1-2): DGGITQSPKYLFRKEGQNVTLSCEQNLNHDAMYWYRQDPGQGLRLIYYSQIVNDFQKGDIAEGYSVSREKKESFPLTVTSAQKNPTAFYLCASRTTNREHTFGSGTRLTVV.

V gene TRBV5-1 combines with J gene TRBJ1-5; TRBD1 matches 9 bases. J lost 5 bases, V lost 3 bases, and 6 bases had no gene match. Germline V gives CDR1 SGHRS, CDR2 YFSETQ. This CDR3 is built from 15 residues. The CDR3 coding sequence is TGCGCCAGCAGCTCGGGAACAGGGGGCGATCAGCCCCAGCATTTT. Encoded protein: CASSSGTGGDQPQHF.

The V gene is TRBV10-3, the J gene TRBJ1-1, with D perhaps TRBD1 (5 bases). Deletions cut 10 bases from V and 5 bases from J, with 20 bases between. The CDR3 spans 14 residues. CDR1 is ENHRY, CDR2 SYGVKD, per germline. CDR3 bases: TGTGCCACCCATCCAGCAGGGCGGGAAACTGAAGCTTTCTTT. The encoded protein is CATHPAGRETEAFF.

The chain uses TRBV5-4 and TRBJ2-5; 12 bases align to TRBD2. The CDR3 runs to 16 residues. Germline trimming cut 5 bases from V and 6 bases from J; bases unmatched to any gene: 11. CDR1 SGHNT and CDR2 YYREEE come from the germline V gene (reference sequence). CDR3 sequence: CASSSLAGGSIKTQYF. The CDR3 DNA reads TGTGCCAGCAGTTCACTAGCGGGAGGAAGTATAAAGACCCAGTACTTC.

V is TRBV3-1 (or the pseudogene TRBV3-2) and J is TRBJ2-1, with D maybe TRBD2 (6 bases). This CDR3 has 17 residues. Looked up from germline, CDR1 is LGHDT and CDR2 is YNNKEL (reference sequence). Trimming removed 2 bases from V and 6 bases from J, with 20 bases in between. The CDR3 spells CASSQSASRGKGNEQFF. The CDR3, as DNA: TGTGCCAGCAGCCAATCCGCCTCTCGCGGGAAGGGCAATGAGCAGTTCTTC.